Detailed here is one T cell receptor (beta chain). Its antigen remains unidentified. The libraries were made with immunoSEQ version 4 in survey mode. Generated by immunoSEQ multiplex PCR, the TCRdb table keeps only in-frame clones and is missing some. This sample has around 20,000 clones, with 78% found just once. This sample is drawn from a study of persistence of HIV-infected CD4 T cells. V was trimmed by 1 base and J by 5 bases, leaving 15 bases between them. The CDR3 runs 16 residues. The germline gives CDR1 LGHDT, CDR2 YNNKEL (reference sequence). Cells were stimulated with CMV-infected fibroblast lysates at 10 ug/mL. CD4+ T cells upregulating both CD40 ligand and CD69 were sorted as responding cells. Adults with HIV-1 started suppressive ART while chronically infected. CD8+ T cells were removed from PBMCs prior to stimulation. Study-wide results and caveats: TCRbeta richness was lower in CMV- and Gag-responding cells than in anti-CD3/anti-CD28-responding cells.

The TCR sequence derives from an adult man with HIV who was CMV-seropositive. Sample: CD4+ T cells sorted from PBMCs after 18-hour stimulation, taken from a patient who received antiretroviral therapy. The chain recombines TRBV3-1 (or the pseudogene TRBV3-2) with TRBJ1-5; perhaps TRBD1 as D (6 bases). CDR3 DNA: TGTGCCAGCAGCCAAGGGAAGGGGGTTGGGGATCAGCCCCAGCATTTT. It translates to CASSQGKGVGDQPQHF.